This T cell receptor (beta chain) was obtained from a study of T cell clonotyping in hematopoietic cell transplantation. Findings and caveats of the study: Pathologically expanded recipient clonotypes increased progressively from day 30 to day 180 as diversity fell. CD4 and CD8 repertoire contributions could not be separated without sorting. Few recipient clonotypes overlapped donors; over 95% were de novo at given depth.

About this clone itself: The antigen is not known.

The assay was immunoSEQ multiplex PCR, and TCRdb's table has in-frame clones only and misses some. Counted here are 15,000 to 20,000 clones, 70% to 90% occurring once; the ten biggest clones make up 4% to 4.5%. Recipient blood drawn about 28 days pretransplant and days 30, 100, 180 after. Per germline, CDR1 DFQATT and CDR2 SNEGSKA (reference sequence). The CDR3 has 11 amino acids. The V end lost 3 bases, the J end lost 10 bases, and 10 bases lay between the germline ends. The source is a male patient aged 60 to 75 who had an allogeneic stem cell transplant from a related donor, so the T cells may come from the graft donor. Some clones in this sample may be carry-over from other donors' samples. The sample in question was PBMCs, obtained 100 days after allogeneic stem cell transplant. This chain connects TRBV20-1 to TRBJ2-1; D is tentatively TRBD1 or TRBD2 (5 bases each). The CDR3: CSASTEGEQFF. In DNA form, the CDR3 reads TGCAGTGCTAGTACTGAGGGGGAGCAGTTCTTC.